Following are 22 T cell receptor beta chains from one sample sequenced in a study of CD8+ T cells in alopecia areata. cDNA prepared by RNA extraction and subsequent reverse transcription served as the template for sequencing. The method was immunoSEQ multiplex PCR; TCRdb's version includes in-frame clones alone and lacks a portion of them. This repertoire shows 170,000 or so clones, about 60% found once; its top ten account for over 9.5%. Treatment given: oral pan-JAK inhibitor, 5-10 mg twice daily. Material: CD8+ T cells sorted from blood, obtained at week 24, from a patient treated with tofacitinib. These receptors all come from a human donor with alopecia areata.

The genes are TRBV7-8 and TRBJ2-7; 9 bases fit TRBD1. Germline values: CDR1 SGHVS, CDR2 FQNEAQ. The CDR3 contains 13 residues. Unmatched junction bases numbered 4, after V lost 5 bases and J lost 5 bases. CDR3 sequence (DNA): TGTGCCAGCAGCCAGGGGACAGGGAACGAGCAGTACTTC. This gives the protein CASSQGTGNEQYF. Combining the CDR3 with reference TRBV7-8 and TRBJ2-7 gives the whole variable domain GAGVSQSPRYKVAKRGQDVALRCDPISGHVSLFWYQQALGQGPEFLTYFQNEAQLDKSGLPSDRFFAERPEGSVSTLKIQRTQQEDSAVYLCASSQGTGNEQYFGPGTRLTVT.

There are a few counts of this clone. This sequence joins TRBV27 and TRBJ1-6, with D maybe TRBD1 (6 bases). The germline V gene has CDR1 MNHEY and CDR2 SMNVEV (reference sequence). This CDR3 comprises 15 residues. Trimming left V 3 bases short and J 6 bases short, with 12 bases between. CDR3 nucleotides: TGTGCCAGCAGTTTGGTCCAGGGGACTAATTCACCCCTCCACTTT. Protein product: CASSLVQGTNSPLHF.

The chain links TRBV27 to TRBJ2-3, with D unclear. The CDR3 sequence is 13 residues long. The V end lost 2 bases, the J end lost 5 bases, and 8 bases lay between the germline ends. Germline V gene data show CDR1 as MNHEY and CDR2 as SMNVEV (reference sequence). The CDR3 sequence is CASSLTIGDTQYF. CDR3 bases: TGTGCCAGCAGTTTAACTATCGGAGATACGCAGTATTTT.

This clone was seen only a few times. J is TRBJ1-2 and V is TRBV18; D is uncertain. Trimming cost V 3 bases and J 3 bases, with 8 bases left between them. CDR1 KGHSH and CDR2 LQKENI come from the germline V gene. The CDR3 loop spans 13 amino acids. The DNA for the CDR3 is TGTGCCAGCTCACCTAGGAGTGACTATGGCTACACCTTC. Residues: CASSPRSDYGYTF.

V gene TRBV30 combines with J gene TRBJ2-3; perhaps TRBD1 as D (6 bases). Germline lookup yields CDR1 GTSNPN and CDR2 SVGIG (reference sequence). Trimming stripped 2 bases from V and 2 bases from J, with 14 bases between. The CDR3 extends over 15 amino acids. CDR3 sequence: CAWSSGAGDTDTQYF. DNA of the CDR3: TGTGCCTGGAGTTCCGGGGCAGGGGACACAGATACGCAGTATTTT.

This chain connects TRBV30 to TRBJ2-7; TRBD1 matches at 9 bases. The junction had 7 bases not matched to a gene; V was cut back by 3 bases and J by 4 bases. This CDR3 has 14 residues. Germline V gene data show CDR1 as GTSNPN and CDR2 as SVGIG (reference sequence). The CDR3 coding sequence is TGTGCCTGGAGAGCGGGACAGGGCGGATACGAGCAGTACTTC. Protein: CAWRAGQGGYEQYF.

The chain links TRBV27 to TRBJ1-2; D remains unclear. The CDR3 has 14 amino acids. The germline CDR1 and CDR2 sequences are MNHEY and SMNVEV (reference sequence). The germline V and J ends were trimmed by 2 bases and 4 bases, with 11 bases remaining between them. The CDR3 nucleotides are TGTGCCAGCAGTTTAACGGGCAGCCTCTATGGCTACACCTTC. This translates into CASSLTGSLYGYTF.

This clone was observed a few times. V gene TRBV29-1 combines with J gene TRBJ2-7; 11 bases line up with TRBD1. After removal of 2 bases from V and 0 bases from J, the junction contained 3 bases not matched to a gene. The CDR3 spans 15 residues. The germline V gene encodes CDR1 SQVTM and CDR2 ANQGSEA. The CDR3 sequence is CSVETGTGGSYEQYF. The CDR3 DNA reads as TGCAGCGTTGAAACCGGGACAGGGGGCTCCTACGAGCAGTACTTC.

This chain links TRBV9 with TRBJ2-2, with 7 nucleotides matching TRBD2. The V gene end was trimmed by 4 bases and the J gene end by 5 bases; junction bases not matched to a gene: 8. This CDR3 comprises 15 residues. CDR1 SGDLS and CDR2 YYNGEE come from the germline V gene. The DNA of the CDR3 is TGTGCCAGCAGCCCCACGGGGGGTGAGACCGGGGAGCTGTTTTTT. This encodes CASSPTGGETGELFF.

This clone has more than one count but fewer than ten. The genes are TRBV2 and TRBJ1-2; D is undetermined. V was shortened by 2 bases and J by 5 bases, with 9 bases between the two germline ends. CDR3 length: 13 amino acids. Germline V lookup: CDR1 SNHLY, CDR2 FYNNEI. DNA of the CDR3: TGTGCCAGCAGTGAAAGGCCGGGGTATGGCTACACCTTC. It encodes CASSERPGYGYTF.

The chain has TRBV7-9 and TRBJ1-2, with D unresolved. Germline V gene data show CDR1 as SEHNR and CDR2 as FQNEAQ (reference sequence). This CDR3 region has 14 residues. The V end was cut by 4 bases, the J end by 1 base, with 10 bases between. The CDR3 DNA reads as TGTGCCAGCAGCTCGGCCGCGGATAACTATGGCTACACCTTC. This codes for CASSSAADNYGYTF.

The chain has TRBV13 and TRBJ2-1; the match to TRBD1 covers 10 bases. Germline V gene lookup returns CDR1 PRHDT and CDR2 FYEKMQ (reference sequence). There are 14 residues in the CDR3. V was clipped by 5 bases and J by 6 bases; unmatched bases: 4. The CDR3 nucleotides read TGTGCCAGCAGCCAAGGGACAGGGGTCAATGAGCAGTTCTTC. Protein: CASSQGTGVNEQFF.

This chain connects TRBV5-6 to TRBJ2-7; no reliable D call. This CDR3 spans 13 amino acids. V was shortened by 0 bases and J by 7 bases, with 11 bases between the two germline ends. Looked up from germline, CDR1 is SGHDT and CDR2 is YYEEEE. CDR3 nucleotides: TGTGCCAGCAGCTTGGCTCCCTTGAAAGAGCAGTACTTC. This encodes CASSLAPLKEQYF. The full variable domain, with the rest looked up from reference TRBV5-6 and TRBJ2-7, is DAGVTQSPTHLIKTRGQQVTLRCSPKSGHDTVSWYQQALGQGPQFIFQYYEEEERQRGNFPDRFSGHQFPNYSSELNVNALLLGDSALYLCASSLAPLKEQYFGPGTRLTVT.

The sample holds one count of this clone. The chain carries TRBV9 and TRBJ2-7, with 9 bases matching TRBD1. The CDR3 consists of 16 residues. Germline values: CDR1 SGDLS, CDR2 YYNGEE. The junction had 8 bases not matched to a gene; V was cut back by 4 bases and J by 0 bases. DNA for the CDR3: TGTGCCAGCAGCCCCTCCTCGGGACAGGGCTCCTACGAGCAGTACTTC. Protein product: CASSPSSGQGSYEQYF.

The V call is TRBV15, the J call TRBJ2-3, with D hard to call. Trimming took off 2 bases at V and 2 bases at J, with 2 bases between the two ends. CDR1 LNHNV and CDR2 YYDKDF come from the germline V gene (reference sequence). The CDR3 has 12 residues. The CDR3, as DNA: TGTGCCACCAGCAGATTCACAGATACGCAGTATTTT. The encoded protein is CATSRFTDTQYF.

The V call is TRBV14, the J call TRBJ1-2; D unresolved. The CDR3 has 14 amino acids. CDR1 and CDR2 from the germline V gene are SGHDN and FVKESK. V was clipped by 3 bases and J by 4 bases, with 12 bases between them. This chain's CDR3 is CASSQDYKGYGYTF. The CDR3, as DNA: TGTGCCAGCAGCCAGGATTATAAAGGCTATGGCTACACCTTC.

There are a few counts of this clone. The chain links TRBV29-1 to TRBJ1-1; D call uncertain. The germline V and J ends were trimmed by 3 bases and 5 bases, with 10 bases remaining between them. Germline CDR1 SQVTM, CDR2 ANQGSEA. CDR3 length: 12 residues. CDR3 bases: TGCAGCGTTGAGGAGAGGGTTACTGAAGCTTTCTTT. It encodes CSVEERVTEAFF.

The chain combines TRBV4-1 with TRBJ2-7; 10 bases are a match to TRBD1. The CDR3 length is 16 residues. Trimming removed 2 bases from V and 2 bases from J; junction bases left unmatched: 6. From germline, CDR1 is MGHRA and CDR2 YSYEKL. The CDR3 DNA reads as TGCGCCAGCAGCCAAAGAGCCGGGACAGGGGCCTACGAGCAGTACTTC. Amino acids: CASSQRAGTGAYEQYF.

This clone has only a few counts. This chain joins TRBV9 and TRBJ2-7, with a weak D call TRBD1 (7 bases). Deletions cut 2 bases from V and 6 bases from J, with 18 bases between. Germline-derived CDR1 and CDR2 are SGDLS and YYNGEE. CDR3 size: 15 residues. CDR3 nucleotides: TGTGCCAGCAGCGTTGCCCAGGGGGGAAAGGGCGAGCAGTACTTC. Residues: CASSVAQGGKGEQYF.

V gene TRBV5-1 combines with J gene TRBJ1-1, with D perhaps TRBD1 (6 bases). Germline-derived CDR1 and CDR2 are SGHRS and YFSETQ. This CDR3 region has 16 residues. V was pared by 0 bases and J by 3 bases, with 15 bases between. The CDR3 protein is CASSLGSRGSDTEAFF. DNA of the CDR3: TGCGCCAGCAGCTTGGGATCCAGGGGATCGGACACTGAAGCTTTCTTT.

CDR3 sequence reads: CASSARTGPEQYF. CDR3 nucleotide sequence: TGTGCCAGCAGCGCGAGGACAGGGCCCGAGCAGTACTTC. The chain employs TRBV14 and TRBJ2-7; 8 bases match TRBD1. Trimming cost V 5 bases and J 6 bases; bases outside gene matches: 6. The germline CDR1 and CDR2 sequences are SGHDN and FVKESK. This CDR3 has 13 residues.

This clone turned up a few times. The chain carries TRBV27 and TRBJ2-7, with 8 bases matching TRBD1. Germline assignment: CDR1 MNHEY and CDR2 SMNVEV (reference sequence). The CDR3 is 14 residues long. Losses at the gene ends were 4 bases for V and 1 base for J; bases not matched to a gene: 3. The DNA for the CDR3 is TGTGCCAGCAGTTCGACAGGGGTGTCCTACGAGCAGTACTTC. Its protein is CASSSTGVSYEQYF.